Sequencing of this TCR beta chain was carried out in a study of early T cells in non-severe SARS-CoV-2 infection. MiXCR, applied by TCRdb to the 5' RACE reads, yields one record per CDR3 protein. The sample carries fewer than 85,000 distinct CDR3 sequences, about 12% recorded once. Trimming stripped 3 bases from V and 10 bases from J, with 16 bases between. CDR1 and CDR2 from the germline V gene are ENHRY and SYGVKD. This CDR3 is built from 14 residues. Sequenced material: whole blood. The sequence was obtained from an adult who was a healthcare worker with PCR-confirmed SARS-CoV-2 infection or an uninfected control (not recorded which). The chain recombines TRBV10-3 with TRBJ2-1; no firm D call. The DNA of the CDR3 is TGTGCCATCAGTGACCCGCTGAGGATTAACGAGCAGTTCTTC. Amino acids: CAISDPLRINEQFF.